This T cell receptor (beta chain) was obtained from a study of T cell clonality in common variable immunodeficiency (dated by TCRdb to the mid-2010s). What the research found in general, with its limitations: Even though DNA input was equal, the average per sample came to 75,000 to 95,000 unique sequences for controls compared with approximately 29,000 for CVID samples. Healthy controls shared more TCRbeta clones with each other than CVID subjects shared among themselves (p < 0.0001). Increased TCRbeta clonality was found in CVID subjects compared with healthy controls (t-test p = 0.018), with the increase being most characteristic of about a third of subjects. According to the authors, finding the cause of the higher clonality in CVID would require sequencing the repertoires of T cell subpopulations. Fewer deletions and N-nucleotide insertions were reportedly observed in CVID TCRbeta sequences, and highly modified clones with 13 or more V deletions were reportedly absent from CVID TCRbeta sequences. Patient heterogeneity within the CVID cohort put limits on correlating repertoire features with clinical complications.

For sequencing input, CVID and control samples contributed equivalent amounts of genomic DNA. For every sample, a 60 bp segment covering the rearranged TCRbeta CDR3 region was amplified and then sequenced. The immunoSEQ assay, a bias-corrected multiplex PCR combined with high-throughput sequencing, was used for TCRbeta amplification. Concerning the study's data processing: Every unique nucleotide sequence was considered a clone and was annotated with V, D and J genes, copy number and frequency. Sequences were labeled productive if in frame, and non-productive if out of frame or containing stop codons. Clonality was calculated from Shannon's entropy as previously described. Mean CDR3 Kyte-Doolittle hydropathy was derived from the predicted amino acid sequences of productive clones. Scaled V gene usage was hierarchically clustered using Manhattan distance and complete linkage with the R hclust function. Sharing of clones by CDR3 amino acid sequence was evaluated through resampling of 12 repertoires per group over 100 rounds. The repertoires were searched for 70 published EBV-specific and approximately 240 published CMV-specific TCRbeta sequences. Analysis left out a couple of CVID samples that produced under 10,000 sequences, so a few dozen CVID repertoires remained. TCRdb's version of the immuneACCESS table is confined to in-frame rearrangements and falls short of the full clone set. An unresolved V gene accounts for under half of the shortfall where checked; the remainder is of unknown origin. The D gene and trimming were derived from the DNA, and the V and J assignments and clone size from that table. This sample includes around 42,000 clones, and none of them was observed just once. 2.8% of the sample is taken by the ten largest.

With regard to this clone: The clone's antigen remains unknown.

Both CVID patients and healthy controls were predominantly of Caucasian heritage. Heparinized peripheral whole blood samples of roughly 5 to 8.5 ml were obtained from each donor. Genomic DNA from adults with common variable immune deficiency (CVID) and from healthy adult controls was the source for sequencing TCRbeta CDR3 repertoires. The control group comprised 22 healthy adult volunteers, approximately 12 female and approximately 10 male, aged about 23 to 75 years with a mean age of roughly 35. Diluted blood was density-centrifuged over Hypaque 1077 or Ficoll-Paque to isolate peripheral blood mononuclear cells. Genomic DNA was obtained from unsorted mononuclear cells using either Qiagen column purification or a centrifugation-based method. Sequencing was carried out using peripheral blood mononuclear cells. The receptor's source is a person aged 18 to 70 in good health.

CDR3 DNA, as far as it was read: TGTGCCAGTAGTGGAGGGGTCTATGGT. This encodes CASSGGVYG. The entire CDR3 sequence reads CASSGGVYGQYF. The chain employs TRBV19 and TRBJ2-4; tentative D gene TRBD2, with 6 bases matching. The read ends 3 residues early relative to the CDR3; the germline J gene fills the gap. The CDR3 holds 12 amino acids from the cysteine to the phenylalanine. Only the CDR3 bases that were read are kept: 27 of them, in frame from base 1. CDR1 and CDR2, looked up from the germline V gene (reference sequence), are LNHDA and SQIVND.